This TCR beta chain was documented in a study of technical replicates of blood from a few donors. Germline V CDR1 and CDR2: MNHNY, SVGAGI (reference sequence). The CDR3 sequence is 15 residues long. V was trimmed by 2 bases and J by 5 bases, leaving 13 bases between them. Only in-frame clones appear in the TCRdb table, and some are missing; sequencing was by immunoSEQ multiplex PCR. The sample has more than 90,000 clones, 90% to 97% seen once. V usage is TRBV6-6 and J usage is TRBJ2-1; D is perhaps TRBD2 (6 bases). This receptor was taken from a human donor in good health. The sequenced material came from T cells isolated from PBMCs. The CDR3 DNA reads TGTGCCAGCAGTTACCCGGGGGTTGGGAACAATGAGCAGTTCTTC. This sequence encodes CASSYPGVGNNEQFF.